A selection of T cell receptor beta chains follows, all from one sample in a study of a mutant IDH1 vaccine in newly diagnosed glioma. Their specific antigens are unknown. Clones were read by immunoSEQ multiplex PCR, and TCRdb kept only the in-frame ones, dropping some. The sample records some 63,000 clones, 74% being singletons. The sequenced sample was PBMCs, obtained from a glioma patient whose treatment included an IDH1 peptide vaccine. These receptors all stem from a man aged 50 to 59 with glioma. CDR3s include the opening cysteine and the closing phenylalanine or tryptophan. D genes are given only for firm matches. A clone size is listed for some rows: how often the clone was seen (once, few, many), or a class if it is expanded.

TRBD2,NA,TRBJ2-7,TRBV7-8,TGTGCCAGCAGCCCCCTGGGGCGGGGGGGATACGAGCAGTACTTC,CASSPLGRGGYEQYF
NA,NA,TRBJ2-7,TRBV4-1,TGCGCCAGCAGCCAAGAGAGGGACGGTTCCTACGAGCAGTACTTC,CASSQERDGSYEQYF
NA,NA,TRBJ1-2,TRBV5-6,TGTGCCAGCAGCTTGGGGCGGAACTATGGCTACACCTTC,CASSLGRNYGYTF
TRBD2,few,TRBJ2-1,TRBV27,TGTGCCAGCAGTCCTACTAGCGGGGGCCTTAATGAGCAGTTCTTC,CASSPTSGGLNEQFF
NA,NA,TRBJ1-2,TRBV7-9,TGTGCCAGCAGCCCCCCCGTTGGGCATGGCTACACCTTC,CASSPPVGHGYTF
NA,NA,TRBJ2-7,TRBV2,TGTGCCAGCAGTGATCCAGGGGGGACGTCCTACGAGCAGTACTTC,CASSDPGGTSYEQYF
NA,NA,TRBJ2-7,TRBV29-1,TGCAGCGTTGATTCTCTCAGGAGGATTACCTACGAGCAGTACTTC,CSVDSLRRITYEQYF
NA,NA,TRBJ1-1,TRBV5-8,TGTGCCAGCAGCTTGGCTGGTCAGGGTGCTTTCTTT,CASSLAGQGAFF
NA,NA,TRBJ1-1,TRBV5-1,TGCGCCAGCAGCCCCGGAATACAGGTCATGAACACTGAAGCTTTCTTT,CASSPGIQVMNTEAFF
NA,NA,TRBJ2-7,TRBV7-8,TGTGCCAGCAGCTCGGCCCGAGCGGGCATTTCCTACGAGCAGTACTTC,CASSSARAGISYEQYF
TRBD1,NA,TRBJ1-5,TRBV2,TGTGCCAGCAGAAGGGACAGGCATAGCAATCAGCCCCAGCATTTT,CASRRDRHSNQPQHF
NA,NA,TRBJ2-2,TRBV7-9,TGTGCCAGCTTCCAGCCGGTTACCGGGGAGCTGTTTTTT,CASFQPVTGELFF
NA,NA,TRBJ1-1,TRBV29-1,TGCAGCGTTGTAGGGCAGCTGAACACTGAAGCTTTCTTT,CSVVGQLNTEAFF
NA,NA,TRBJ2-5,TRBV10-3,TGTGCCATCAGTGAGGGTCAGCAAGAGACCCAGTACTTC,CAISEGQQETQYF
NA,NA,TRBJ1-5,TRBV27,TGTGCCAGCAGTTCCTTAGGACAGCCCCAGCATTTT,CASSSLGQPQHF
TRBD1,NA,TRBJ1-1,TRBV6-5,TGTGCCAGCAGTTCAGACAGGGCGGGAGCTTTCTTT,CASSSDRAGAFF
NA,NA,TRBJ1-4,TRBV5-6,TGTGCCAGCAGCCGGGGAAGGTCTAATGAAAAACTGTTTTTT,CASSRGRSNEKLFF
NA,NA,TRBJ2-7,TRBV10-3,TGTGCCATCAGCCGGGCGATAAATTACGAGCAGTACTTC,CAISRAINYEQYF
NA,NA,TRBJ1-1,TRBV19,TGTGCCAGTAGTATCTTGGACAGCTTGAACACTGAAGCTTTCTTT,CASSILDSLNTEAFF
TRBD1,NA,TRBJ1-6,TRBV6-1,TGTGCCAGCAGTGAACAGGGACAGGGGAATTCACCCCTCCACTTT,CASSEQGQGNSPLHF
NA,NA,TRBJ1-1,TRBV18,TGTGCCAGCTCACTTCCCTCTTTGAACACTGAAGCTTTCTTT,CASSLPSLNTEAFF
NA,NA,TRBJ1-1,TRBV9,TGTGCCAGCAGCGTAGATGGGGGTAACACTGAAGCTTTCTTT,CASSVDGGNTEAFF
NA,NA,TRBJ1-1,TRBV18,TGTGCCAGCTCACCAGTCGGCGGGGGAACTGAAGCTTTCTTT,CASSPVGGGTEAFF
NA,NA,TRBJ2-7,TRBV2,TGTGCCAGCAGTGAGTGGGAAAATTCCTCCTACGAGCAGTACTTC,CASSEWENSSYEQYF
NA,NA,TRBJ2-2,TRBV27,TGTGCCACGGGATATCCCTTTAGAACGGAGCTGTTTTTT,CATGYPFRTELFF
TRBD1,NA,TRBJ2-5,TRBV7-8,TGTGCCAGCAGCTTTTACAGGGGCGAAGAGACCCAGTACTTC,CASSFYRGEETQYF
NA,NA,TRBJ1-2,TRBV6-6,TGTGCCAGCAGTTACTCACAGGGCGATGGCTACACCTTC,CASSYSQGDGYTF
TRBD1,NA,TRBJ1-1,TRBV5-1,TGCGCCAGCAGCTGGACAGGGCAGTTGAACACTGAAGCTTTCTTT,CASSWTGQLNTEAFF
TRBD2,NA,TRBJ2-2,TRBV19,TGTGCCAGTAGTACGAGTAGCGGGGGGTATCCCGGGGAGCTGTTTTTT,CASSTSSGGYPGELFF
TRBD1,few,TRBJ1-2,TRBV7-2,TGTGCCAGCAGCTATTACCGGGACAGGGGGCCAGGGGGCTACACCTTC,CASSYYRDRGPGGYTF
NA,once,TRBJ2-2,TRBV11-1,TGTGCCAGCAGCCCTTACAGGTACACCGGGGAGCTGTTTTTT,CASSPYRYTGELFF
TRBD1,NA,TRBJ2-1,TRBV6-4,TGTGCCAGCAGTGACACGGGACAGGGCTCCTACAATGAGCAGTTCTTC,CASSDTGQGSYNEQFF
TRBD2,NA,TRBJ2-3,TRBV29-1,TGCAGCGTTGAAAGGGGAGGACTAGCGGGGGGGACCACAGATACGCAGTATTTT,CSVERGGLAGGTTDTQYF
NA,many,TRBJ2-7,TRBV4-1,TGCGCCAGCAGCCAAGGCGTCGGCAGGGCGCAGGACTACGAGCAGTACTTC,CASSQGVGRAQDYEQYF
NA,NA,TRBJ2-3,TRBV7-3,TGTGCCAGCAGCTTCGCCCTCACAGATACGCAGTATTTT,CASSFALTDTQYF
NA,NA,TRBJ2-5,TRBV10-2,TGCGCCAGCGGACGAGGCGGGGGCCAGGAGACCCAGTACTTC,CASGRGGGQETQYF
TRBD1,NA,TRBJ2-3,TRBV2,TGTGCCAGCAGTCCGGGACAGGGCCAACAAGGCACAGATACGCAGTATTTT,CASSPGQGQQGTDTQYF
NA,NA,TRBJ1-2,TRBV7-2,TGTGCCAGCAGCTTAGCGGTGGGGTCTGGCTACACCTTC,CASSLAVGSGYTF
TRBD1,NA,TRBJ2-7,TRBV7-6,TGTGCCAGCAGCTCCGGACAGGGACAATCCACCTACGAGCAGTACTTC,CASSSGQGQSTYEQYF
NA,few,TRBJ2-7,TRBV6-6,TGTGCCAGCACCGGGGCACTAAGCTCCTACGAGCAGTACTTC,CASTGALSSYEQYF
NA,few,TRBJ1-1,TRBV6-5,TGTGCCAGCAGGATCAACACTGAAGCTTTCTTT,CASRINTEAFF
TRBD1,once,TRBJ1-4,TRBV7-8,TGTGCCAGCAGCTCGGGACAGGGACTAGGAAAAAAACTGTTTTTT,CASSSGQGLGKKLFF
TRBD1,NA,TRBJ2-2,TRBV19,TGTGCCAGTAGTCAATGGCCAGGGGGCGGGGAGCTGTTTTTT,CASSQWPGGGELFF
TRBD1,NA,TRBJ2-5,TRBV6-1,TGTGCCAGCTACAGACAGGGGCGACAAGAGACCCAGTACTTC,CASYRQGRQETQYF
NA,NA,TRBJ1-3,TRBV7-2,TGTGCCAGCAGCTTTGACAGAAACACCATATATTTT,CASSFDRNTIYF
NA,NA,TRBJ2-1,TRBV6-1,TGTGCCAGCAGTGAATTTGAGGAACAGGAGCAGTTCTTC,CASSEFEEQEQFF
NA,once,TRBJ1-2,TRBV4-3,TGCGCCAGCAGCCCGGGACTAAGCGATGGCTACACCTTC,CASSPGLSDGYTF
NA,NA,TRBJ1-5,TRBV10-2,TGCGCCAGCAGTGAGGGCAGGGGAGCTCAGCCCCAGCATTTT,CASSEGRGAQPQHF
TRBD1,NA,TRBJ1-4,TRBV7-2,TGTGCCAGCTCCCGGACAGGAGAGGAAAAACTGTTTTTT,CASSRTGEEKLFF
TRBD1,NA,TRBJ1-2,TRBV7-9,TGTGCCAGCAGCCCCACCGGGACAGGGATGGATGGCTACACCTTC,CASSPTGTGMDGYTF
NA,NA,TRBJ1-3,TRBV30,TGTGCCTGGGGTCTATCTGGAAACACCATATATTTT,CAWGLSGNTIYF
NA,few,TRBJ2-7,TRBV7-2,TGTGCCAGCAGCTTAGTTCCAGGGGACGAGCAGTACTTC,CASSLVPGDEQYF
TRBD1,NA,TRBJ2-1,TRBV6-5,TGTGCCAGCAGTTACTCCGGGACAGGGGGCGATGAGCAGTTCTTC,CASSYSGTGGDEQFF
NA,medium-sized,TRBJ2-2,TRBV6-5,TGTGCCAGCAGTTACTTGGAGAACACCGGGGAGCTGTTTTTT,CASSYLENTGELFF